This TCR beta chain was recorded in a study of cytomegalovirus exposure and HLA in healthy donors. Overall study findings and caveats: In vitro assays verified that a few CMV-associated chains recognized CMV antigens specifically. It was reported that the classifier diagnosed cytomegalovirus status with high specificity and sensitivity in both the original and validation cohorts.

Germline V gives CDR1 WNHNN, CDR2 SYGVQD (reference sequence). Trimming took 8 bases from V and 3 from J; bases not matched to a gene: 6. The CDR3 loop spans 14 amino acids. The PCR contained 60 Vbeta and 13 Jbeta primers. TCRdb keeps only in-frame clones here, not all; method: immunoSEQ multiplex PCR. The sample lists more than 95,000 clones; about 80% were seen once. A word on this clone: The antigen is undetermined.

Sequencing used PBMCs. The TCR was taken from a man younger than 45 in good health and CMV-seronegative. The V gene is TRBV10-1, the J gene TRBJ1-4, with 7 bases that match TRBD1. This chain's CDR3 is CASGTGEANEKLFF. CDR3 nucleotide sequence: TGCGCCAGCGGCACAGGGGAGGCTAATGAAAAACTGTTTTTT.